This T cell receptor (beta chain) comes out of a study of blood T cells in healthy people across ages. PCR was performed a second time for about 7 to 11 cycles using a sample-barcoded 5' primer and a J-beta primer mix. A single record per CDR3 protein comes from TCRdb applying MiXCR to the 5' RACE reads. The sample has about 670,000 distinct CDR3 sequences, over 40% seen once. A note on this clonotype: A clone one base away is much larger, so this may be a read error.

The clonotype was recovered from an elderly woman in good health. Sequenced sample: blood.

CDR3 amino acids: CASSMFSDWEQFF. The CDR3 DNA reads as TGTGCCAGCAGTATGTTCAGTGACTGGGAGCAGTTCTTC. The rearrangement links TRBV5-5 to TRBJ2-1; D is undetermined. The CDR3 consists of 13 residues. The germline V gene has CDR1 SGHKS and CDR2 YYEKEE (reference sequence). With 5 bases removed from V and 10 bases from J, the gap between germline ends came to 16 bases.